The 5 T cell receptor beta chains given below trace back to one sample, sequenced in a study of cytomegalovirus exposure and HLA in healthy donors. PCR used 60 Vbeta primers and 13 Jbeta primers. Profiled with immunoSEQ multiplex PCR; TCRdb holds only in-frame clones, not every one. The repertoire holds some 220,000 clones, with around 89% as singletons. The sample comprised PBMCs. The source is a woman in her late teens or twenties in good health and CMV-seronegative.

The chain links TRBV7-2 to TRBJ1-5, with TRBD1 matching over 10 bases. Germline V gene lookup returns CDR1 SGHTA and CDR2 FQGNSA. The CDR3 extends over 14 amino acids. Unmatched junction bases numbered 4, after V lost 5 bases and J lost 6 bases. The chain's CDR3 is CASSPRQGAQPQHF. CDR3 DNA sequence: TGTGCCAGCAGCCCTAGACAGGGGGCTCAGCCCCAGCATTTT.

This clone has a single count. The chain couples TRBV6-5 to TRBJ2-2; D may be TRBD2 (5 bases). The V gene lost 4 bases and the J gene lost 5 bases, with 17 bases spanning the gap. Germline V gene data show CDR1 as MNHEY and CDR2 as SVGAGI. The CDR3 has 16 amino acids. DNA of the CDR3: TGTGCCAGCAGTTCGCTCCCACTAGTTGGGACCGGGGAGCTGTTTTTT. As protein: CASSSLPLVGTGELFF.

The chain combines TRBV9 with TRBJ2-7, with 10 bases that match TRBD2. The CDR3 sequence is 15 residues long. Germline CDR1 is SGDLS and CDR2 is YYNGEE. Germline trimming cut 4 bases from V and 5 bases from J; bases unmatched to any gene: 9. The CDR3 spells CASSYGLADFHEQYF. The CDR3, as DNA: TGTGCCAGCAGCTACGGACTAGCGGACTTCCACGAGCAGTACTTC.

This chain uses TRBV18 with TRBJ2-5, with TRBD2 identical over 10 bases. The junction had 6 bases not matched to a gene; V was cut back by 3 bases and J by 5 bases. CDR3 length: 15 residues. Germline CDR1 KGHSH, CDR2 LQKENI. CDR3 DNA: TGTGCCAGCTCACCGGCTAGCGGGAGAGGGGAGACCCAGTACTTC. Protein: CASSPASGRGETQYF.

The chain recombines TRBV28 with TRBJ1-5; 12 bases fit TRBD1. The CDR3 spans 15 residues. Germline-derived CDR1 and CDR2 are MDHEN and SYDVKM. Unmatched junction bases numbered 6, after V lost 7 bases and J lost 5 bases. The CDR3 sequence is CASTPGTGGHQPQHF. In DNA form, the CDR3 reads TGTGCCAGCACCCCTGGGACAGGGGGCCATCAGCCCCAGCATTTT.